These 2 T cell receptor beta chains were sequenced from one sample in a study of OX40 agonist ivuxolimab in advanced cancers. This table comes from immunoSEQ multiplex PCR, and its TCRdb copy is limited to in-frame clones, with some not included. The sample includes about 130,000 clones, roughly 92% of them seen just once. Sequences were derived from CD4+ or CD8+ T cells sorted from blood, sampled in a trial of the OX40 agonist ivuxolimab. The receptor set was obtained from an adult with an advanced solid tumor such as melanoma, head and neck, liver or kidney cancer.

The chain is built from TRBV5-1 and TRBJ2-7; 11 bases agree with TRBD2. V was clipped by 1 base and J by 2 bases; unmatched bases: 2. CDR3 length equals 15 residues. The germline gives CDR1 SGHRS, CDR2 YFSETQ. This chain's CDR3 is CASSLLTSGTYEQYF. CDR3 DNA sequence: TGCGCCAGCAGCTTGCTGACTAGCGGGACCTACGAGCAGTACTTC. Combining the CDR3 with reference TRBV5-1 and TRBJ2-7 gives the whole variable domain KAGVTQTPRYLIKTRGQQVTLSCSPISGHRSVSWYQQTPGQGLQFLFEYFSETQRNKGNFPGRFSGRQFSNSRSEMNVSTLELGDSALYLCASSLLTSGTYEQYFGPGTRLTVT.

The chain employs TRBV2 and TRBJ1-1; possible D gene TRBD1, 5 bases. The CDR3 consists of 15 residues. The V gene's germline CDR1 is SNHLY and CDR2 FYNNEI. Trimming removed 3 bases at V and 0 bases at J, with 11 bases between. CDR3 sequence reads: CASSDWGTLNTEAFF. DNA for the CDR3: TGTGCCAGCAGTGACTGGGGCACATTGAACACTGAAGCTTTCTTT.